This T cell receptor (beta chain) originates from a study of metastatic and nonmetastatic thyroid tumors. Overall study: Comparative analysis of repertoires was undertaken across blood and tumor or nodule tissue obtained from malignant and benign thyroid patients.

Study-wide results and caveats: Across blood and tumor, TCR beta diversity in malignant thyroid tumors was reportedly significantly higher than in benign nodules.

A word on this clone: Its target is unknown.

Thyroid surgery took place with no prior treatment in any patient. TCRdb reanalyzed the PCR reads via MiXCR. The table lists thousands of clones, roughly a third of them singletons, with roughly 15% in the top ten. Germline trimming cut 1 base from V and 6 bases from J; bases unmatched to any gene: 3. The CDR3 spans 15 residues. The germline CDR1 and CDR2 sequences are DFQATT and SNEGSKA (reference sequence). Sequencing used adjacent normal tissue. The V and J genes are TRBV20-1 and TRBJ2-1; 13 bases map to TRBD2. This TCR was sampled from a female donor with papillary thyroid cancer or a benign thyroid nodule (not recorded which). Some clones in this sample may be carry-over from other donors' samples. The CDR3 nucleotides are TGCAGTGCTAGAGCCGGGACTAGCGGGATCAATGAGCAGTTCTTC. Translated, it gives CSARAGTSGINEQFF.